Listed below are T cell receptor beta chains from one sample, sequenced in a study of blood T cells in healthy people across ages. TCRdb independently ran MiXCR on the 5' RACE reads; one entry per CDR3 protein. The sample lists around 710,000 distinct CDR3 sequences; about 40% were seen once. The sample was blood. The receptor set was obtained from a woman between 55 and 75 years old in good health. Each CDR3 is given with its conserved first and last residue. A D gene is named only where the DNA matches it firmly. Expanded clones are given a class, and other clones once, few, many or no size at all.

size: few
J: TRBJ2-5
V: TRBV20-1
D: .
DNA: TGCAGTGTAAAACCCGCGACATCCCTCGTCCAAGAGACCCAGTACTTC
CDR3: CSVKPATSLVQETQYF

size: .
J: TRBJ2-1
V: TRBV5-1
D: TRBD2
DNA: TGCGCCAGCAGCTTGGGACTAGCGGGGATCAATGAGCAGTTCTTC
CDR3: CASSLGLAGINEQFF

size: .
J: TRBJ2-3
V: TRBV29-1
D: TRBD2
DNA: TGCAGCGTTACCTCTCGCCGGGGTTTGCGGGAGGATACGCAGTATTTT
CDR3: CSVTSRRGLREDTQYF

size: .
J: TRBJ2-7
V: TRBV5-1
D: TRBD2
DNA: TGCGCCAGCAGCACCGGGACTAGCGGAACTCTGAGCTCCTACGAGCAGTACTTC
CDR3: CASSTGTSGTLSSYEQYF

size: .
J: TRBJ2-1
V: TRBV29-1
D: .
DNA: TGCAGCGTTGAAGGGGACCGTTCCCGTTACAATGAGCAGTTCTTC
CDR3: CSVEGDRSRYNEQFF

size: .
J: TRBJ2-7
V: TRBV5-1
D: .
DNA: TGCGCCAGCAGCTTGGAGTGGGGGGGCCCCGACGAGCAGTACTTC
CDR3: CASSLEWGGPDEQYF

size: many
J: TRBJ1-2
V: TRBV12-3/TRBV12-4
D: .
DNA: TGTGCCAGCAATACAGCTGCTAACTATGGCTACACCTTC
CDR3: CASNTAANYGYTF

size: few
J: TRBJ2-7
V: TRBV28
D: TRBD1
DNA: TGTGCCAGTTCCTTCCGGGACAGGGGAAATTACGAGCAGTACTTC
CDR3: CASSFRDRGNYEQYF

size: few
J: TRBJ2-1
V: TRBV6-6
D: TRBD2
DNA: TGTGCCAGCAGTAGAGCGGGAGTCGCCTACAATGAGCAGTTCTTC
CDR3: CASSRAGVAYNEQFF

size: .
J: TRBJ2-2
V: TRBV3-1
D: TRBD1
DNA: TGTGCCAGCAGACGTACCGGGACAGGTAACACCGGGGAGCTGTTTTTT
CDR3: CASRRTGTGNTGELFF

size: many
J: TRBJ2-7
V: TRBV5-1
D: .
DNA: TGCGCCAGCAGCTTGGCGGAAAACTACGAGCAGTACTTC
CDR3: CASSLAENYEQYF

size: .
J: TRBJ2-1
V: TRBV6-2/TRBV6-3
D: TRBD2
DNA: TGTGCCAGCACCGAGACTAGCGGGAGTGAGCAGTTCTTC
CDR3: CASTETSGSEQFF

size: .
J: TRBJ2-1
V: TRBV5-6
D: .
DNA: TGTGCCAGCAGCTCGGAAGGGCGCTCCTACAATGAGCAGTTCTTC
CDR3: CASSSEGRSYNEQFF

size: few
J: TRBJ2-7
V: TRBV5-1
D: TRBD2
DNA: TGCGCCAGCAGCTGGGGTTCGTCGGGGGGCGAGCAGTACTTC
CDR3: CASSWGSSGGEQYF

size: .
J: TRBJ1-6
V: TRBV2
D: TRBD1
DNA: TGTGCCAGCAGCCGACAGGGGCTAGTTTCACCCCTCCACTTT
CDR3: CASSRQGLVSPLHF

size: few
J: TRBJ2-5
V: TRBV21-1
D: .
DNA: TGTGCCAGCAGCAAATGGACAGAGACCCAGTACTTC
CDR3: CASSKWTETQYF

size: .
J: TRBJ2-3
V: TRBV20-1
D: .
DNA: TGCAGTGGGAGTGCGGGCACAGATACGCAGTATTTT
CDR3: CSGSAGTDTQYF

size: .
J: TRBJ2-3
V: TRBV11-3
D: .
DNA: TGTGCCAGCAGCTTAGGAGTGTTGATGGGTGCGGGACAGACCACAGATACGCAGTATTTT
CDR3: CASSLGVLMGAGQTTDTQYF

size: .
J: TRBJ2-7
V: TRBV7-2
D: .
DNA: TGTGCCAGCAGCTTAACCACGGCCTACGAGCAGTACTTC
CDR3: CASSLTTAYEQYF

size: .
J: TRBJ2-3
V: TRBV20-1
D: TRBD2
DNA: TGCAGTGCTAGAGTCTCACTGGGACTAGCGGCCACAGATACGCAGTATTTT
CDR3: CSARVSLGLAATDTQYF

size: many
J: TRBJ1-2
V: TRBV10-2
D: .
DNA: TGCGCCAGCAGGGACGGACTCTTCTATGGCTACACCTTC
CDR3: CASRDGLFYGYTF

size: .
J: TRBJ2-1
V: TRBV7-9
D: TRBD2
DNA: TGTGCCAGCAGCTCCCCCCAACTAGCGGGAGGGCCCAATGAGCAGTTCTTC
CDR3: CASSSPQLAGGPNEQFF

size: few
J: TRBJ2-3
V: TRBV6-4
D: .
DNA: TGTGCCAGCAGTGATAGGGGTCCATTAGCGGAGAAGGCTGATACGCAGTATTTT
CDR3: CASSDRGPLAEKADTQYF

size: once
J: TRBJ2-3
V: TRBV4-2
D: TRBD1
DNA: TGTGCCACCCAGGACAGGCTGGGCACAGATACGCAGTATTTT
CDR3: CATQDRLGTDTQYF

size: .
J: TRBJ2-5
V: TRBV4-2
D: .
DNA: TGTGCCAGCAGCCAAGATCCCCTGGGGCAAGAGACCCAGTACTTC
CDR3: CASSQDPLGQETQYF

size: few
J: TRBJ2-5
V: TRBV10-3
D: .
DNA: TGTGCCATCACCGAAGGGGGGGAAGAGACCCAGTACTTC
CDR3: CAITEGGEETQYF

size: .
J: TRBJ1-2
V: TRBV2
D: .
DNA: TGTGCCAGCAGTGAAGCGGGTTACAGGTCCGGTGGCTACACCTTC
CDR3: CASSEAGYRSGGYTF

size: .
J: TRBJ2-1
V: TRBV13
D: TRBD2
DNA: TGTGCCAGCAGCCCAAAGTGGACTAGCGGGAACAATGAGCAGTTCTTC
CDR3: CASSPKWTSGNNEQFF

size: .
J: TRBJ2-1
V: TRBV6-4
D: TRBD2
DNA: TGTGCCAGCAGTGCATGGACTAGCGATCTATACAATGAGCAGTTCTTC
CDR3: CASSAWTSDLYNEQFF

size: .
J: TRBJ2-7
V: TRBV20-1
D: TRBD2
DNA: TGCAGTGCTAGAAGGACTAGCGGGAATCCCTACGAGCAGTACTTC
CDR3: CSARRTSGNPYEQYF

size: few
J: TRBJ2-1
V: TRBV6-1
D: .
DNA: TGTGCCAGCATTTCGGACGGCTACAATGAGCAGTTCTTC
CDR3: CASISDGYNEQFF

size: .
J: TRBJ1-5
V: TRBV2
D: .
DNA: TGTGCCAGCAGCCATTCCCTAGGGGGGGGCGGCAATCAGCCCCAGCATTTT
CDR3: CASSHSLGGGGNQPQHF

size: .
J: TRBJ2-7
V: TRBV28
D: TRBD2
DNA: TGTGCCGGGGCGGGAGGTCCCGGAGGGACCTACGAGCAGTACTTC
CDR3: CAGAGGPGGTYEQYF

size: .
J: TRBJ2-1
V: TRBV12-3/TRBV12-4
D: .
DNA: TGTACCAGCACTGGACTACCCTACAATGAGCAGTTCTTC
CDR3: CTSTGLPYNEQFF

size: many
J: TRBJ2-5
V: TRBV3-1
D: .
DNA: TGTGCCAGCAGCCAAGGGGACGGCCAAGAGACCCAGTACTTC
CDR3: CASSQGDGQETQYF

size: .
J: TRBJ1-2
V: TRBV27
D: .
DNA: TGTGCCAGCAGTCCCCAGTTAGCTAACTATGGCTACACCTTC
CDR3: CASSPQLANYGYTF

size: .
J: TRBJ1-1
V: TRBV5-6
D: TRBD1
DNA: TGTGCCAGCAGCTGGACCGGGACAGTGGGGAACACTGAAGCTTTCTTT
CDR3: CASSWTGTVGNTEAFF

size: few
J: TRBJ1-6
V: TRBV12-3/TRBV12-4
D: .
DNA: TGTGCCAGCAGTTTAGGGGCCCCGGGGATTATGGGTTCACCCCTCCACTTT
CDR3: CASSLGAPGIMGSPLHF

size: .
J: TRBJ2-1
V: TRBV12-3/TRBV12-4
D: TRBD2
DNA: TGTGCCAGCAGGCATACTAGCGACCCCTACAATGAGCAGTTCTTC
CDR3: CASRHTSDPYNEQFF

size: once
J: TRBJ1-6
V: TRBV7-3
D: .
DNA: TGTGCCAGCAGCCCTCATTCTATAGCGGCATATAATTCACCCCTCCACTTT
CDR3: CASSPHSIAAYNSPLHF

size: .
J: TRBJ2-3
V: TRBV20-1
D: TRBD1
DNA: TGCAGTGCCCGGACAGGGAATAGGAATACGCAGTATTTT
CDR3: CSARTGNRNTQYF

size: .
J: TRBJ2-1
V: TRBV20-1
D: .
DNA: TGCAGTGCTAGAGATCCAGCTAGGGGCTCCTACAATGAGCAGTTCTTC
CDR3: CSARDPARGSYNEQFF